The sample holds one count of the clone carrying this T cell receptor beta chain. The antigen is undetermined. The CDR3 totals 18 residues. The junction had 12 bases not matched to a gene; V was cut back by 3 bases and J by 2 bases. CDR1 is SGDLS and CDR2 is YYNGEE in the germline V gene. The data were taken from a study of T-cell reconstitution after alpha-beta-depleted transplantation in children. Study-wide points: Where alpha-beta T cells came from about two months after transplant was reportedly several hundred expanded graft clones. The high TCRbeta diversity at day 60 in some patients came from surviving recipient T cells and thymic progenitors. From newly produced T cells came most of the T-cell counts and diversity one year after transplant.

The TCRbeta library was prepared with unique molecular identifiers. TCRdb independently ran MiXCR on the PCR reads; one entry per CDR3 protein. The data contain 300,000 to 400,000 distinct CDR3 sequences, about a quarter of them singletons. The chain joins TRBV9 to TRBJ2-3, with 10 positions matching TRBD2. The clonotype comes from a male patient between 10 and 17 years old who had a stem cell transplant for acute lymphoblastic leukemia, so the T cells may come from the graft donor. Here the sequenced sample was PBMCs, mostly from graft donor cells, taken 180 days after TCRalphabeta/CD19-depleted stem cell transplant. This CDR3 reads CASSGPFGTSVFTDTQYF. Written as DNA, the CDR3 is TGTGCCAGCAGCGGCCCATTCGGGACTAGCGTTTTCACAGATACGCAGTATTTT.